The rows below give T cell receptor beta chains drawn from one sample of a study of regulatory T cells in long-lasting Graves disease. TCRdb redid the calling of the multiplex PCR reads with MiXCR, one entry per CDR3 protein. Here the sample spans 700,000 or so distinct CDR3 sequences, roughly 30% being singletons. Source: peripheral blood mononuclear cells (PBMCs), taken when the disease was refractory, from a patient treated with antithyroid drugs. Receptor source: a female donor with Graves disease. CDR3s include the opening cysteine and the closing phenylalanine or tryptophan. A D gene is named only where the DNA matches it firmly. The size of a clone is reported for some rows only, either as once, few or many, or as a class for expanded clones.

TGTGCCAGCAGTAAACAGGGGAGGAACACTGAAGCTTTCTTT,CASSKQGRNTEAFF,TRBJ1-1,few,TRBV6-1,TRBD1
TGCAGTGCAGGGGCGTGGGACAGGGGCTACTTC,CSAGAWDRGYF,TRBJ2-5,many,TRBV20-1,TRBD1
TGTGCCAGCAGTTTAGCGTTCGAGACAGGGGATTTGGTAAAGACCCAGTACTTC,CASSLAFETGDLVKTQYF,TRBJ2-5,few,TRBV12-3/TRBV12-4,TRBD1
TGTGCCAGCAGCTTGGGGACCCGCGACTACGAGCAGTACTTC,CASSLGTRDYEQYF,TRBJ2-7,.,TRBV5-6,.
TGTGCCAGCAGCCCAGGGGGGGTAGCAGGACGGGAGCAGTTCTTC,CASSPGGVAGREQFF,TRBJ2-1,.,TRBV7-9,.
TGTGCCAGCCATCAATCGGGCAGGATGAACTATGGCTACACCTTC,CASHQSGRMNYGYTF,TRBJ1-2,.,TRBV12-3/TRBV12-4,.
TGTGCCAGCAGTGAAGGGGGGCCCTTACGGGGCTACACCTTC,CASSEGGPLRGYTF,TRBJ1-2,.,TRBV6-1,.
TGCGCCAGCAGCTTGGTGTCAAGTGTCACTGAAGCTTTCTTT,CASSLVSSVTEAFF,TRBJ1-1,few,TRBV5-1,.
TGTGCCAGCGGGAGGACAAACAATCAGCCCCAGCATTTT,CASGRTNNQPQHF,TRBJ1-5,.,TRBV6-1,.
TGCAGTTCCCCCCGTACAGGGGGAACTGAAGCTTTCTTT,CSSPRTGGTEAFF,TRBJ1-1,few,TRBV20-1,TRBD1
TGTGCCAGCAGCTTAGGGACTTATGACAATGAGCAGTTCTTC,CASSLGTYDNEQFF,TRBJ2-1,few,TRBV7-3,.
TGTGCCAGCAGAGCCCCTTTACAGCCCCAGCATTTT,CASRAPLQPQHF,TRBJ1-5,.,TRBV28,.
TGTGCCAGCAGTGAGACAGGGGCCCCCTATGGCTACACCTTC,CASSETGAPYGYTF,TRBJ1-2,few,TRBV27,TRBD1
TGTGCCACCAGCAGAGACAATTTTGCCGGGACAGGGGACACCACTGAAGCTTTCTTT,CATSRDNFAGTGDTTEAFF,TRBJ1-1,.,TRBV15,TRBD1